Described below is a single TCR beta chain sequence and its context. Its antigen has not been determined. Per-nucleotide qualities are absent, and no much larger clonotype sits a single base away. CDR3 length: 15 amino acids, cysteine to phenylalanine. Only CDR3 DNA remains: 45 bases, in frame from the first base. At the junction V is shortened by 6 bases and J by 0 bases, with 11 bases in between. In the germline V gene, CDR1 corresponds to MNHEY and CDR2 to SVGAGI. The data are from a study of cytomegalovirus exposure and HLA in healthy donors (dated by TCRdb to 2016 to 2017). About the study as a whole: According to an earlier analysis of 587 of the donors, 200 million or so T cells yielded 120 million or so unique TCR beta sequences and approximately 280 Gb of sequence data. An early release that covered about 600 HLA-typed donors contained approximately 300 gigabases of sequencing data and 75 million to 100 million unique TCR sequences. The genetic ancestry cluster associated with self-reported Caucasian donors included 65% to 90% of the 398 genotyped donors. The study aimed to test whether signatures of past pathogen exposure could be identified by cataloging public T cell receptors. The T cell repertoires of 666 subjects were profiled by immunosequencing and related to cytomegalovirus serostatus. Besides the first cohort of some 670 subjects, a separate validation cohort made up of roughly 130 different subjects was used. To predict cytomegalovirus infection status, the study combined high-throughput TCR immunosequencing, statistical association of individual TCRs with disease status, and machine learning. A later analysis re-examined previously published TCR beta repertoires from hundreds of donors and added high-resolution HLA genotyping to investigate patterns of TCR occurrence. In the later analysis, no new phenotypic data were used to find candidate immune exposures; instead, reliance was placed on TCR beta sequences and their occurrence across donors. To decide whether each TCR beta V gene segment behaved as functional or pseudogenic, an earlier analysis of approximately 620 of the donors relied on high-throughput TCR beta sequencing. Donor age, sex, ethnicity and CMV serostatus were collected together with the repertoire data. A later genetic analysis used genome-wide SNP genotypes for about 55% of the 666 donors, treating that subset as a discovery cohort. All discovery cohort repertoires had been generated on a single sequencing platform. HLA typing covered class I and class II loci at four-digit resolution. Typing coverage varied by locus: 629-630 donors for A, B, C, DRB1 and DQB1; about 520 for DQA1; more than 600 for DPA1; some 470 for DPB1. Roughly 5 DR-DQ haplotypes were handled as single units for association and clustering, since linkage in the cohort was strong. Across approximately 420 genotyped donors of the cohort, an average of about 220,000 unique TCR beta nucleotide sequences per donor were sequenced, and about a sixth of those sequences were non-productive. Findings and caveats that apply to the study as a whole: Most CMV-associated TCR beta chains appeared to be HLA-restricted in a later analysis, and the HLA associations seemed to be driven largely by CMV exposure. Because HLA typing was missing for some donors at each locus, association tests included only the typed subset. The classifier was reported to diagnose cytomegalovirus status with high specificity and sensitivity in both the original cohort and the validation cohort. A total of 150 to 200 TCR beta chains were listed by the study as associated with cytomegalovirus. Across donors, most TCR sequences were observed very rarely, whereas some public TCRs were present in many individuals. Linkage disequilibrium might explain the correlated functional status among segregating V segments, but an unknown experimental factor could not be ruled out. The cohort was sequenced for TCR beta chains only, and without alpha or paired-chain data the features that could be detected were limited. Over 15 rarely observed V segments, including chromosome 9 orphons, were excluded from the earlier analysis of about 610 of the donors because counts were too low. In a later analysis, several top co-occurrence clusters were reported to appear linked to parvovirus B19, influenza, CMV and Epstein-Barr virus. CMV serostatus was the only immune exposure information available for the cohort. In an earlier analysis of around 600 of the donors, most TCR beta V segments appeared in productive rearrangements about 90% or about 30% of the time, broadly matching IMGT annotations. Assigning TCR associations to individual alleles was difficult when HLA alleles, especially DR and DQ, strongly co-occurred. The authors suggested that the approach could potentially be extended to other disease states and immunological phenotypes. A further reported finding was that TCR beta sequences accurately predicted the HLA-A and HLA-B alleles for most subjects in the first cohort. In a later analysis, around 17,000 TCR beta sequences were associated with specific HLA alleles at a false discovery rate of 0.05. According to a later genetic analysis, donors in an Asian-associated ancestry cluster had fewer N-insertions in productive TCRs than the approximately 670-donor mean. An association between a missense DCLRE1C variant and V-gene and J-gene trimming of TCR beta chains was found in a later genetic analysis and replicated in an independent cohort. In vitro tests confirmed that a few of the cytomegalovirus-associated TCR beta chains recognize cytomegalovirus antigens. The 87-base-pair reads could not distinguish some IMGT-functional V segments, including TRBV6-2 and TRBV6-3, so those segments were excluded. A group of highly shared sequence variants was considered likely to be a technical artifact of the sequencing pipeline. Presence/absence analyses assumed roughly uniform sequencing depth across donors, an assumption that may not hold. According to a later analysis, TCR association rates differed among HLA loci, with DRB1 alleles showing the most associated TCRs and HLA-C alleles showing the fewest. In a later analysis, HLA-associated TCR beta chains showed more clonal expansion and lower generation probabilities than non-associated chains that were equally common.

The cohort consisted of approximately 690 healthy bone marrow donors. All cohort members were sampled while nominally healthy, although unrecorded immune exposures were likely present. The donor was CMV seropositive and belonged to the group of 250 to 300 seropositive cohort members. Each donor provided a peripheral blood sample, and peripheral blood mononuclear cells were used for TCR beta sequencing. Genomic DNA was extracted from the blood cell samples with the Qiagen DNeasy Blood Extraction Kit. The library relied on the immunoSEQ multiplex PCR assay. For the multiplex PCR, a mixture combining 60 forward primers for TCR Vbeta segments and 13 reverse primers for TCR Jbeta segments was used. The CDR3 region of rearranged TCR beta genes was amplified from genomic DNA by a multiplex PCR assay. The Illumina HiSeq System was used to sequence the amplified TCR beta libraries as 87-base-pair reads. Concerning the study's data processing: Across the 670 or so repertoires, a later analysis counted 60 million to 90 million unique TCR beta chains, about 10 million of which were shared by at least two donors. To remove PCR and sequencing errors, raw reads were error-corrected and collapsed into unique sequences using a nearest-neighbor algorithm that merged closely related sequences. V, D and J gene segments were assigned by aligning CDR3 sequences to IMGT reference sequences. For a sequence to be retained, a match of at least six nucleotides was required to both a V gene segment and a J gene segment. Rearrangements were classified as productive when the CDR3 lacked stop codons and remained in frame with V and J, and all other rearrangements were classified as non-productive. Following IMGT convention, CDR3 was defined as the stretch from the second conserved V-encoded cysteine up to the conserved J-encoded phenylalanine. The earlier analysis of fewer than 700 of the donors excluded sequences that lacked an unambiguous match to a single V gene segment. In an earlier analysis of 500 to 750 of the donors, V segments were called functional above 56.7% productive rearrangements and were called segregating when the between-donor standard deviation exceeded 5%. A statistical classification framework was developed to diagnose cytomegalovirus status using the catalog of TCR beta chain sequences. In a later analysis, TCR nucleotide sequences were compared against IMGT/GENE-DB human TR gene sequences so that V and J genes could be assigned. In a later analysis, CDR3 sequences and most-parsimonious VDJ recombination scenarios were assigned using the TCRdist pipeline. In a later analysis, each TCR beta chain was defined by its CDR3 amino acid sequence together with its V-gene family, and reads without a unique V-gene family were excluded. In a later analysis, 550 to 650 highly shared, low-generation-probability nucleotide sequences were removed to address suspected cross-contamination and a sequencing artifact. In a later analysis, a clonal expansion index was calculated for each public chain from normalized within-repertoire ranks of inferred template counts. Generation probabilities in a later analysis came from a VDJ recombination model fitted to out-of-frame rearrangements, and those results were checked against IGoR. In a later analysis, TCR-TCR, TCR-HLA and TCR-CMV co-occurrence was scored with hypergeometric tests, and a repertoire-size bias correction was applied to TCR pairs. A later analysis estimated false discovery rates by permuting HLA or CMV assignments 20 times. In a later analysis, co-occurring TCRs were grouped using DBSCAN, with TCRdist sequence similarity added in when clustering inside HLA-allele-positive subsets. For co-occurrence clustering, repertoires with fewer than 30,000 or more than 120,000 public chains were excluded, along with 4 to 6 repertoires with anomalous nucleotide sharing. Imported from immuneACCESS, the table was reduced by TCRdb to in-frame sequences with V and J called. These copies leave out some clones; in studies compared against another copy, an unresolved V gene accounts for under half, and the cause of the remainder is not known. V and J calls and clone size follow that table, whereas D and trimming were derived from the DNA. This sample gives under 130,000 clones in total; 70% of them show up just once. The biggest ten clones account for about 11% of the sample.

The receptor chain draws on TRBV6-5 and TRBJ1-4, and the D gene may be TRBD1, 5 bases matching. Sequencing was carried out using PBMCs. The clonotype originates from a middle-aged man in good health and CMV-seropositive. The CDR3 reads CASSTGDATNEKLFF. The DNA is TGTGCCAGCAGCACAGGCGATGCAACTAATGAAAAACTGTTTTTT.